This T cell receptor beta chain emerged from a study of T cell repertoires in cytomegalovirus infection (dated by TCRdb to between 2017 and 2020). For the study in its entirety: Because public TCR beta signatures pointed to carriage of CMV infection together with the matching HLA type, the HLA type of each donor mattered for the analysis. On the study overall, not on this receptor specifically: The ex vivo response was dominated by HLA-C-restricted CMV-specific TCR beta clonotypes, and the single most frequent clonotype in two of eight donors was supplied by these HLA-C-restricted clonotypes. In both this cohort and an independent cohort of some 370 donors, the cumulative frequency of public TCR beta family members distinguished carriers of CMV infection plus the relevant HLA type.

There are 14 amino acids in the CDR3, from cysteine to phenylalanine inclusive. CDR3 DNA only is kept here, 42 bases in frame from base 1. The germline V gene encodes CDR1 SGHTA and CDR2 FQGNSA. Sequencing used an Illumina HiSeq 1500. TCRdb redid the processing of the public reads, applying fastp at Q25 and MiXCR, and retained in-frame beta chains. Here each entry gathers all rows of one CDR3 protein and keeps the most common genes and DNA. This sample comprises 200,000 to 300,000 distinct CDR3 sequences, approximately 8.3% of them detected only once. Clones ranked in the top ten supply roughly 16% of the sample. In regard to this clonotype: The antigen it recognizes is unknown. This sequence may be a read error, since a much larger clone differs from it by one base.

The material sequenced was PBMCs. The TCR was taken from a human donor in good health (CMV status not recorded). Some clones in this sample may be carry-over from other donors' samples. The sequence links TRBV7-2 to TRBJ2-1, with 13 middle bases fitting TRBD2. At the DNA level, the sequence is TGTGCCAGCAGCCTGACTAGCGGGAGGAATGAGCAGTCCTTC. Its product reads: CASSLTSGRNEQSF.